The rows below give T cell receptor beta chains drawn from one sample of a study of blood T cell repertoires in COVID-19. Assay used: immunoSEQ multiplex PCR; TCRdb lists only in-frame clones, some missing. The sample holds roughly 120,000 clones; 80% to 90% are singletons and the top ten take approximately 4.5%. Sequenced input: peripheral blood. Every receptor here comes from a woman aged 45 to 65 with acute or convalescent COVID-19. Each CDR3 is given with its conserved first and last residue. A D gene is named only where the DNA matches it firmly. Not all rows give a size; the values are once, few, many and, for expanded clones, a class.

V: TRBV5-6; J: TRBJ1-1; D: TRBD1; size: NA; CDR3: CASTLKGQDTEAFF; DNA: TGTGCCAGCACCCTCAAAGGACAGGACACTGAAGCTTTCTTT
V: TRBV2; J: TRBJ1-4; D: NA; size: NA; CDR3: CASSEMGTGSEKLFF; DNA: TGTGCCAGCAGTGAAATGGGCACGGGGTCGGAAAAACTGTTTTTT
V: TRBV10-3; J: TRBJ2-6; D: NA; size: NA; CDR3: CATWGHSGANVLTF; DNA: TGTGCCACCTGGGGACACTCTGGGGCCAACGTCCTGACTTTC
V: TRBV28; J: TRBJ1-5; D: TRBD1; size: NA; CDR3: CASSQGQANQPQHF; DNA: TGTGCCAGCAGTCAAGGACAGGCTAATCAGCCCCAGCATTTT
V: TRBV5-1; J: TRBJ2-5; D: NA; size: NA; CDR3: CASSDLQETQYF; DNA: TGCGCCAGCTCGGACTTACAAGAGACCCAGTACTTC
V: TRBV28; J: TRBJ2-6; D: NA; size: NA; CDR3: CASSPGGANVLTF; DNA: TGTGCCAGCAGTCCAGGTGGGGCCAACGTCCTGACTTTC
V: TRBV7-9; J: TRBJ2-2; D: TRBD1; size: NA; CDR3: CASSLTGVGRELFF; DNA: TGTGCCAGCAGCCTGACAGGGGTGGGCCGGGAGCTGTTTTTT
V: TRBV28; J: TRBJ1-5; D: NA; size: NA; CDR3: CASSRGQFGNQPQHF; DNA: TGTGCCAGCAGTCGTGGACAGTTTGGAAATCAGCCCCAGCATTTT
V: TRBV25-1; J: TRBJ1-3; D: TRBD1; size: NA; CDR3: CASTRQGWVPLSGNTIYF; DNA: TGTGCCAGCACGAGACAGGGATGGGTTCCTCTCTCTGGAAACACCATATATTTT
V: TRBV27; J: TRBJ1-1; D: NA; size: NA; CDR3: CASSFFLGSEAFF; DNA: TGTGCCAGCAGTTTTTTTCTCGGGTCTGAAGCTTTCTTT
V: TRBV28; J: TRBJ2-1; D: NA; size: NA; CDR3: CASRRVGNEQFF; DNA: TGTGCCAGCAGGAGGGTGGGGAATGAGCAGTTCTTC
V: TRBV14; J: TRBJ2-7; D: NA; size: NA; CDR3: CASSLGGGLSDEQYF; DNA: TGTGCCAGCAGCCTAGGGGGAGGGTTAAGCGACGAGCAGTACTTC
V: TRBV14; J: TRBJ1-1; D: TRBD1; size: NA; CDR3: CASSLRQGRNTEAFF; DNA: TGTGCCAGCAGCCTCCGACAGGGCCGGAACACTGAAGCTTTCTTT
V: TRBV15; J: TRBJ1-4; D: NA; size: NA; CDR3: CATSPSTNEKLFF; DNA: TGTGCCACCAGCCCCTCAACTAATGAAAAACTGTTTTTT
V: TRBV28; J: TRBJ1-2; D: NA; size: NA; CDR3: CASSRGGVDSFYFTF; DNA: TGTGCCAGCAGCCGGGGCGGGGTTGATTCCTTCTATTTCACCTTC
V: TRBV19; J: TRBJ2-7; D: NA; size: once; CDR3: CASSPGTNYEQYF; DNA: TGTGCCAGTAGTCCCGGGACAAACTACGAGCAGTACTTC
V: TRBV6-5; J: TRBJ1-5; D: NA; size: NA; CDR3: CASSRTGGQPQHF; DNA: TGTGCCAGCAGCCGGACGGGGGGTCAGCCCCAGCATTTT
V: TRBV28; J: TRBJ2-1; D: NA; size: NA; CDR3: CASSLQSYNEQFF; DNA: TGTGCCAGCAGTTTACAGTCCTACAATGAGCAGTTCTTC
V: TRBV19; J: TRBJ2-2; D: TRBD1; size: NA; CDR3: CASSIRGQTGELFF; DNA: TGTGCCAGTAGTATCAGGGGGCAAACCGGGGAGCTGTTTTTT
V: TRBV25-1; J: TRBJ1-1; D: NA; size: NA; CDR3: CASSEPGGTEAFF; DNA: TGTGCCAGCAGTGAGCCCGGGGGCACTGAAGCTTTCTTT
V: TRBV9; J: TRBJ2-1; D: TRBD1; size: NA; CDR3: CASSPRQGFYNEQFF; DNA: TGTGCCAGCAGCCCCAGACAGGGCTTCTACAATGAGCAGTTCTTC
V: TRBV2; J: TRBJ1-5; D: TRBD1; size: NA; CDR3: CASSGRTGSNQPQHF; DNA: TGTGCCAGCAGCGGGCGGACAGGGAGCAATCAGCCCCAGCATTTT
V: TRBV4-3; J: TRBJ2-6; D: NA; size: NA; CDR3: CASSPDFGSGANVLTF; DNA: TGCGCCAGCAGCCCCGATTTCGGCTCTGGGGCCAACGTCCTGACTTTC
V: TRBV11-2; J: TRBJ1-2; D: NA; size: NA; CDR3: CASRTTGIYGYTF; DNA: TGTGCCAGCAGAACAACAGGGATCTATGGCTACACCTTC
V: TRBV10-1; J: TRBJ1-1; D: TRBD1; size: NA; CDR3: CASSGVPGDRGVSRTEAFF; DNA: TGCGCCAGCAGTGGGGTCCCCGGGGACAGGGGAGTTTCGCGGACTGAAGCTTTCTTT
V: TRBV3-1/TRBV3-2; J: TRBJ1-1; D: NA; size: NA; CDR3: CASSQEGWAAEGLNTEAFF; DNA: TGTGCCAGCAGCCAAGAGGGGTGGGCAGCGGAAGGTCTGAATACTGAAGCTTTCTTT
V: TRBV6-6; J: TRBJ2-1; D: TRBD1; size: NA; CDR3: CASRAGTGGNEQFF; DNA: TGTGCCAGCAGGGCCGGGACAGGTGGTAATGAGCAGTTCTTC
V: TRBV2; J: TRBJ2-2; D: NA; size: many; CDR3: CASSEDPGRTGELFF; DNA: TGTGCCAGCAGTGAGGATCCAGGGCGCACCGGGGAGCTGTTTTTT
V: TRBV7-8; J: TRBJ2-3; D: TRBD2; size: NA; CDR3: CASSVPSGRASTDTQYF; DNA: TGTGCCAGCAGCGTACCTAGCGGGAGGGCGAGCACAGATACGCAGTATTTT
V: TRBV7-2; J: TRBJ2-5; D: TRBD1; size: NA; CDR3: CASSLGTGRQETQYF; DNA: TGTGCCAGCAGCTTAGGGACAGGGAGGCAAGAGACCCAGTACTTC
V: TRBV14; J: TRBJ2-7; D: TRBD2; size: NA; CDR3: CASSRLAGNEQYF; DNA: TGTGCCAGCAGCCGCCTAGCGGGAAACGAGCAGTACTTC
V: TRBV18; J: TRBJ1-3; D: TRBD1; size: once; CDR3: CASSPMTQGTAGNTIYF; DNA: TGTGCCAGCTCACCAATGACGCAGGGGACAGCTGGAAACACCATATATTTT
V: TRBV5-1; J: TRBJ2-1; D: TRBD2; size: NA; CDR3: CASSPTSGPYNEQFF; DNA: TGCGCCAGCAGCCCGACTAGCGGACCTTACAATGAGCAGTTCTTC
V: TRBV7-9; J: TRBJ2-5; D: TRBD1; size: once; CDR3: CASSFFRGQETQYF; DNA: TGTGCCAGCAGCTTCTTCAGGGGGCAAGAGACCCAGTACTTC
V: TRBV6-5; J: TRBJ1-2; D: TRBD1; size: NA; CDR3: CASSHGTDGGYTF; DNA: TGTGCCAGCAGCCATGGGACAGATGGAGGCTACACCTTC
V: TRBV30; J: TRBJ1-4; D: NA; size: few; CDR3: CAWSGGRGPLGEKLFF; DNA: TGTGCCTGGAGTGGGGGTAGGGGTCCCCTAGGGGAAAAACTGTTTTTT
V: TRBV27; J: TRBJ2-2; D: NA; size: NA; CDR3: CASSPRVESAGELFF; DNA: TGTGCCAGCAGTCCCCGGGTAGAATCGGCCGGGGAGCTGTTTTTT
V: TRBV4-1; J: TRBJ1-2; D: NA; size: NA; CDR3: CASSLDPVNYGYTF; DNA: TGCGCCAGCAGCCTAGACCCAGTTAACTATGGCTACACCTTC
V: TRBV6-5; J: TRBJ1-1; D: TRBD1; size: NA; CDR3: CASSFRGHYSEAFF; DNA: TGTGCCAGCAGTTTCAGGGGGCATTATTCTGAAGCTTTCTTT
V: TRBV2; J: TRBJ1-1; D: NA; size: NA; CDR3: CASSEKRNTEAFF; DNA: TGTGCCAGCAGTGAAAAGCGGAACACTGAAGCTTTCTTT
V: TRBV7-8; J: TRBJ1-1; D: TRBD1; size: few; CDR3: CASSWYRGKNTEAFF; DNA: TGTGCCAGCAGCTGGTACAGGGGAAAGAACACTGAAGCTTTCTTT
V: TRBV28; J: TRBJ1-5; D: TRBD1; size: NA; CDR3: CAGRTGGNQPQHF; DNA: TGTGCCGGACGGACAGGGGGCAATCAGCCCCAGCATTTT
V: TRBV2; J: TRBJ1-1; D: NA; size: NA; CDR3: CASQGLVTEAFF; DNA: TGTGCCAGTCAGGGTTTGGTAACTGAAGCTTTCTTT
V: TRBV28; J: TRBJ2-1; D: TRBD1; size: NA; CDR3: CASISGTGGLRSYNEQFF; DNA: TGTGCCAGCATTTCCGGGACAGGGGGCTTGAGGTCCTACAATGAGCAGTTCTTC
V: TRBV5-8; J: TRBJ1-1; D: NA; size: NA; CDR3: CASSHQGGTTEAFF; DNA: TGTGCCAGCAGCCACCAAGGGGGAACGACTGAAGCTTTCTTT
V: TRBV3-1/TRBV3-2; J: TRBJ1-1; D: TRBD1; size: NA; CDR3: CASRPGTARYMNTEAFF; DNA: TGTGCCAGCAGGCCCGGGACAGCGAGATACATGAACACTGAAGCTTTCTTT
V: TRBV9; J: TRBJ1-2; D: NA; size: few; CDR3: CASSPLGSFYGYTF; DNA: TGTGCCAGCAGCCCCCTTGGGAGCTTCTATGGCTACACCTTC
V: TRBV4-3; J: TRBJ2-3; D: TRBD2; size: NA; CDR3: CASSQDLAGIPDTQYF; DNA: TGCGCCAGCAGCCAAGATCTAGCGGGGATCCCAGATACGCAGTATTTT
V: TRBV19; J: TRBJ2-3; D: NA; size: NA; CDR3: CASSSGVRTDTQYF; DNA: TGTGCCAGTAGTAGCGGGGTCCGCACAGATACGCAGTATTTT